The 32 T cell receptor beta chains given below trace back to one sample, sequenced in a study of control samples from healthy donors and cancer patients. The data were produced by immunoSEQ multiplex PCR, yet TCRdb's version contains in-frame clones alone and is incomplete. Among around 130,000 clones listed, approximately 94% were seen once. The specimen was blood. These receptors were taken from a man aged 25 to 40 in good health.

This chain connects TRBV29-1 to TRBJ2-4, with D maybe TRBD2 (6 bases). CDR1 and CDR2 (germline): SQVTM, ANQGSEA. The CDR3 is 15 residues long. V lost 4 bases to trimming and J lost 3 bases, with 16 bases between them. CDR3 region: CSVGASRGDKNIQYF. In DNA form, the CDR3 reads TGCAGCGTTGGTGCCTCGCGGGGAGACAAAAACATTCAGTACTTC.

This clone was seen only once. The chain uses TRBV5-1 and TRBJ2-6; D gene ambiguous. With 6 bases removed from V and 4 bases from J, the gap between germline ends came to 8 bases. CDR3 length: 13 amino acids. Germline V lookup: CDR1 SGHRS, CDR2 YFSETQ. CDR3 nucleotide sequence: TGCGCCAGCACTTTACCAGGGGCCAACGTCCTGACTTTC. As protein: CASTLPGANVLTF.

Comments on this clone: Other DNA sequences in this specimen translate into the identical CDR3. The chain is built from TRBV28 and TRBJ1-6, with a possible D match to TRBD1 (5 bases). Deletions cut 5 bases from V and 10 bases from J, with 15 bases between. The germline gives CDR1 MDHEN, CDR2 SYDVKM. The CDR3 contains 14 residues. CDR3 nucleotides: TGTGCCAGCAGTGCCCGGGGGGGTCGCTCACCCCTCCACTTT. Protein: CASSARGGRSPLHF. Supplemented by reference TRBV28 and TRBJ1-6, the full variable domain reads DVKVTQSSRYLVKRTGEKVFLECVQDMDHENMFWYRQDPGLGLRLIYFSYDVKMKEKGDIPEGYSVSREKKERFSLILESASTNQTSMYLCASSARGGRSPLHFGNGTRLTVT.

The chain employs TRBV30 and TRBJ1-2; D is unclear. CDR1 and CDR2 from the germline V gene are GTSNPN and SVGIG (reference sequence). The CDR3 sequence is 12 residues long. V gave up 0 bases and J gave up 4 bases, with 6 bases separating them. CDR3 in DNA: TGTGCCTGGAGTGTCAGGACCTATGGCTACACCTTC. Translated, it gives CAWSVRTYGYTF.

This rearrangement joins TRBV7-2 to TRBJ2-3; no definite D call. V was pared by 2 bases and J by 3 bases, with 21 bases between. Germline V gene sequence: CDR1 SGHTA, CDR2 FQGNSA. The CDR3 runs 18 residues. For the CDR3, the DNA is TGTGCCAGCAGCTTACCCGATGGACCACCGATGGGGACAGATACGCAGTATTTT. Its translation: CASSLPDGPPMGTDTQYF.

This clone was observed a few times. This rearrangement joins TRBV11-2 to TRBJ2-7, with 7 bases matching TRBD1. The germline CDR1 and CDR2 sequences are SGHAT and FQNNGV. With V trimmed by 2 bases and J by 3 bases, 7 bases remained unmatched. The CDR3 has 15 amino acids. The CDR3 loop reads CASSLSRDSHYEQYF. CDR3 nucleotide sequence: TGTGCCAGCAGCTTATCAAGGGACAGCCACTACGAGCAGTACTTC.

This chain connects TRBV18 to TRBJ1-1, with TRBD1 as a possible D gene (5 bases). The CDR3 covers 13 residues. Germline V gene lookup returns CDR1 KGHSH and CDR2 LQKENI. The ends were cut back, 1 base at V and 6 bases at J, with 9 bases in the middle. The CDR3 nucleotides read TGTGCCAGCTCACCACTGCGGGACCCTGAAGCTTTCTTT. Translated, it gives CASSPLRDPEAFF.

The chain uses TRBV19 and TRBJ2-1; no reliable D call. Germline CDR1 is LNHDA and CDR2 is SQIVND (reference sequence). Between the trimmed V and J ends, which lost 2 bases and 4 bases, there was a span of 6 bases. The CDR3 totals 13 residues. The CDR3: CASSINLYNEQFF. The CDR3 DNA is TGTGCCAGTAGTATAAACCTATACAATGAGCAGTTCTTC.

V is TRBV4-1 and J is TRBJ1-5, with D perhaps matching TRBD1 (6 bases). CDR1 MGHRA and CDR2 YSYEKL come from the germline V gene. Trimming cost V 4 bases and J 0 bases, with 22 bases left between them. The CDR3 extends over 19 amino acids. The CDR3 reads CASSPPPGDYLYSNQPQHF. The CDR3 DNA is TGCGCCAGCAGCCCGCCCCCAGGGGACTACCTCTATAGCAATCAGCCCCAGCATTTT.

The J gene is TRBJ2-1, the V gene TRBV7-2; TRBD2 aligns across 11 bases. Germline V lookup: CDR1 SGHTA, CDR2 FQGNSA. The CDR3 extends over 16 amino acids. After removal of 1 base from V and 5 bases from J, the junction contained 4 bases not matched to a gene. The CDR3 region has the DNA TGTGCCAGCAGCTTAGAAACGGGACTAGCGGACAATGAGCAGTTCTTC. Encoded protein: CASSLETGLADNEQFF. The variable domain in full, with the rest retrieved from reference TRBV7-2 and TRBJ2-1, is GAGVSQSPSNKVTEKGKDVELRCDPISGHTALYWYRQSLGQGLEFLIYFQGNSAPDKSGLPSDRFSAERTGGSVSTLTIQRTQQEDSAVYLCASSLETGLADNEQFFGPGTRLTVL.

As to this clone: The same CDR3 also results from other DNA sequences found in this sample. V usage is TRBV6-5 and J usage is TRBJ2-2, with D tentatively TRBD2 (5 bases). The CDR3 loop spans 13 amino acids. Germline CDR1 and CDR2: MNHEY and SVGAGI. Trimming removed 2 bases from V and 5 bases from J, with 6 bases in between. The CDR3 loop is CASSYRGTGELFF. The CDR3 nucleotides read TGTGCCAGCAGTTACCGAGGGACCGGGGAGCTGTTTTTT.

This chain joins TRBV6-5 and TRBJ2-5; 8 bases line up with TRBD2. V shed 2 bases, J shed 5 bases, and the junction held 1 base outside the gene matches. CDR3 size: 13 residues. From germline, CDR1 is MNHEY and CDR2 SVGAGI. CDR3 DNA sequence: TGTGCCAGCAGTTACCGGGGGGGGGAGACCCAGTACTTC. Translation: CASSYRGGETQYF.

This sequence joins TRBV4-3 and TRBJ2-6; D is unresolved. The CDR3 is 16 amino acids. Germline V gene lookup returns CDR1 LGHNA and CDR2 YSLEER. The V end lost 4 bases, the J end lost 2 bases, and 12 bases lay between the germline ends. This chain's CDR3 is CASSLVKRTGANVLTF. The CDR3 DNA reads TGCGCCAGCAGCCTAGTTAAACGCACTGGGGCCAACGTCCTGACTTTC.

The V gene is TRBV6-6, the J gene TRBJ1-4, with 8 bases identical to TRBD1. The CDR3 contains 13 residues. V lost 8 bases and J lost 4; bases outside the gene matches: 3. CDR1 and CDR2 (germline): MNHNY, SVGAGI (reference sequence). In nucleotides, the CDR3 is TGTGCCAGCTTCGACAGGGGTAATGAAAAACTGTTTTTT. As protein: CASFDRGNEKLFF.

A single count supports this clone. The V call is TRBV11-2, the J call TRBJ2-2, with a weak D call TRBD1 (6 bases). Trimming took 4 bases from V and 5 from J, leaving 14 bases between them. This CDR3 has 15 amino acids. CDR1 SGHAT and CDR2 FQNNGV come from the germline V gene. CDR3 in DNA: TGTGCCAGCAGCTCCGCCGGGACAAGGACCGGGGAGCTGTTTTTT. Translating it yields CASSSAGTRTGELFF.

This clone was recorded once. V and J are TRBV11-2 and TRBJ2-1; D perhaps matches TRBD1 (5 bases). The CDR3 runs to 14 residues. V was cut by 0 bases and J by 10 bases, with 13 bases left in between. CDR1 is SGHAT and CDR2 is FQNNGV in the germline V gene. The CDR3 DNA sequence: TGTGCCAGCAGCTTAGAGTCAAGGGCAGGGGAGCAGTTCTTC. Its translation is CASSLESRAGEQFF.

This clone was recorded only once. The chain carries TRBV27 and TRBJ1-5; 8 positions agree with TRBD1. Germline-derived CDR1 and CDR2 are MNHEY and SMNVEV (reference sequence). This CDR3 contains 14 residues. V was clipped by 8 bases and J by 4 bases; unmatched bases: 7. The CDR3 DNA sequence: TGTGCCAGCGGACGGACAGGGTTAAATCAGCCCCAGCATTTT. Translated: CASGRTGLNQPQHF.

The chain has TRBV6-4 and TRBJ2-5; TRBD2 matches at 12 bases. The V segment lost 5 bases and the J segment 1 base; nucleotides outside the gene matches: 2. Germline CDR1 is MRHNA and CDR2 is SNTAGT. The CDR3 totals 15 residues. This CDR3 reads CASSRTSGAQETQYF. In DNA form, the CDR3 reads TGTGCCAGCAGTAGGACTAGCGGGGCCCAAGAGACCCAGTACTTC.

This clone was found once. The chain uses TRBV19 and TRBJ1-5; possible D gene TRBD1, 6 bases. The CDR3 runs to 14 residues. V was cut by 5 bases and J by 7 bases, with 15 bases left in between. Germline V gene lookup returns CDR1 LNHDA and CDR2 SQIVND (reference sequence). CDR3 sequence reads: CASSAGVIEQPQHF. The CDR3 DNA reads TGTGCCAGTAGTGCAGGGGTGATTGAGCAGCCCCAGCATTTT.

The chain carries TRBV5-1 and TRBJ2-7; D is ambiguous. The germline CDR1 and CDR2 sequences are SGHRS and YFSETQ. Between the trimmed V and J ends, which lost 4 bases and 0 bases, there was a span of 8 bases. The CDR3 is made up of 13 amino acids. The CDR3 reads CASSPTPSYEQYF. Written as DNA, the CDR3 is TGCGCCAGCAGCCCTACTCCCTCCTACGAGCAGTACTTC.

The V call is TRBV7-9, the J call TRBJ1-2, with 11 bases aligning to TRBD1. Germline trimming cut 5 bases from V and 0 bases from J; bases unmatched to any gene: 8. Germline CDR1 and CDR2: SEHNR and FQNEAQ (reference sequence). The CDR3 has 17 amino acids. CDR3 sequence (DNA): TGTGCCAGCAGCCTCCGGGACAGGGGGGCCCCTAACTATGGCTACACCTTC. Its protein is CASSLRDRGAPNYGYTF.

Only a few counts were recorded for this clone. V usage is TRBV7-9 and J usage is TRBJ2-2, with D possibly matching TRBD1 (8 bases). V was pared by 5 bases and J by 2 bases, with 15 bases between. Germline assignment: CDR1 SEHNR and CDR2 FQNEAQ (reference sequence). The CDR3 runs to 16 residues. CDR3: CASSPGGGGNTGELFF. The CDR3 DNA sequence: TGTGCCAGCAGCCCAGGGGGCGGGGGAAACACCGGGGAGCTGTTTTTT.

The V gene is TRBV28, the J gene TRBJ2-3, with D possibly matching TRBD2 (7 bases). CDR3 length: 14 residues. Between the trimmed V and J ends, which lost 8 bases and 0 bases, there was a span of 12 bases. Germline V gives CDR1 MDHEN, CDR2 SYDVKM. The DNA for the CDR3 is TGTGCCAGCCTGAGGGGGGGTAGCACAGATACGCAGTATTTT. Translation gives CASLRGGSTDTQYF.

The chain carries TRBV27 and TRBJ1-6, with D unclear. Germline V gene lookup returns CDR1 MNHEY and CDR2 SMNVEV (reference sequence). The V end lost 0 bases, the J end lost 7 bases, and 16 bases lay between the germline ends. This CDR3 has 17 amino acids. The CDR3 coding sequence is TGTGCCAGCAGTTTATCGTGGGCTAAAACGAGGAATTCACCCCTCCACTTT. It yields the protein CASSLSWAKTRNSPLHF.

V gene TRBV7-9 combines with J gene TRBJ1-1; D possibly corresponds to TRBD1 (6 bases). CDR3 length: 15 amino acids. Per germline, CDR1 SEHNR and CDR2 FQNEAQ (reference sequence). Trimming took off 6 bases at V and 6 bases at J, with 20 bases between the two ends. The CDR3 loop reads CASSFEGGGRPEAFF. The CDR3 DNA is TGTGCCAGCAGTTTCGAGGGAGGGGGTCGGCCTGAAGCTTTCTTT.

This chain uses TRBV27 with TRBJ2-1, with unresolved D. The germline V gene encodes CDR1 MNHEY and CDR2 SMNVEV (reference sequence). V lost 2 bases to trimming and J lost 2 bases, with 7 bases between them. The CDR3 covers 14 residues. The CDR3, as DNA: TGTGCCAGCAGTTTAGCGGCAGCCTACAATGAGCAGTTCTTC. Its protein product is CASSLAAAYNEQFF.

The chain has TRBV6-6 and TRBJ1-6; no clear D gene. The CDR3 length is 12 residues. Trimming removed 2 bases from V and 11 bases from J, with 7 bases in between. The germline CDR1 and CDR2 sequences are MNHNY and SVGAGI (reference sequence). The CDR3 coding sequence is TGTGCCAGCAGTTACGTCGGGACACCCCTCCACTTT. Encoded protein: CASSYVGTPLHF.

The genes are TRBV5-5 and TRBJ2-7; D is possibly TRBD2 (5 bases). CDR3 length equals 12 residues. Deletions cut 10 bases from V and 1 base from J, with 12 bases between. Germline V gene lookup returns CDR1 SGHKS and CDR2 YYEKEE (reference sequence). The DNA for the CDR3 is TGTGCCCCGGGCCCGGGATCCTACGAGCAGTACTTC. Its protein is CAPGPGSYEQYF.

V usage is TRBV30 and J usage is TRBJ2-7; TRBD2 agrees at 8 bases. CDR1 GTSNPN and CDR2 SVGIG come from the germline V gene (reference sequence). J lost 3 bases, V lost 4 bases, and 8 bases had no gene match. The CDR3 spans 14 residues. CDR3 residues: CAWTGGGLRYEQYF. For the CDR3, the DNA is TGTGCCTGGACCGGGGGGGGGTTGCGCTACGAGCAGTACTTC.

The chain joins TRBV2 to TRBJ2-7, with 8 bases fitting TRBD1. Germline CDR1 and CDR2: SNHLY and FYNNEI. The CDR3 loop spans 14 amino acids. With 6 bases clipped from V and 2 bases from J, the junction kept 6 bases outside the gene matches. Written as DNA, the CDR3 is TGTGCCAGCAGCCTCGGACAGGGTCCCTACGAGCAGTACTTC. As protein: CASSLGQGPYEQYF.

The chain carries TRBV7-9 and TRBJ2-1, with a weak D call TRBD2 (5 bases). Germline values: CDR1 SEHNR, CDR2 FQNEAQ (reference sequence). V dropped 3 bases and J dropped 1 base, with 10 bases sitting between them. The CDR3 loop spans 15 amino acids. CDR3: CASSFVEGSYNEQFF. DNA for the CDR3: TGTGCCAGCAGCTTTGTCGAGGGATCCTACAATGAGCAGTTCTTC.

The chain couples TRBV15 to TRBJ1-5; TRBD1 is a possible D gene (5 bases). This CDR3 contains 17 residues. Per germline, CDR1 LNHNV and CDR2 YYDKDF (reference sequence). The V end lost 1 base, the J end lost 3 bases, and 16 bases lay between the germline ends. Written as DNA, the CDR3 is TGTGCCACCAGCAGAGTCACCCCGTGGGGACCCAATCAGCCCCAGCATTTT. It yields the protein CATSRVTPWGPNQPQHF.